Listed below are T cell receptor beta chains from one sample, sequenced in a study of blood T cell repertoires in COVID-19. Data came from immunoSEQ multiplex PCR; TCRdb stores just in-frame clones and leaves some out. In the table there are about 87,000 clones, 80% to 90% of which are singletons. Sequenced: peripheral blood. These receptors were collected from a man of 80 years or more with acute or convalescent COVID-19. CDR3s include the opening cysteine and the closing phenylalanine or tryptophan. The order of the fields is D gene, V gene, clone size, J gene, CDR3 protein, CDR3 DNA. The D gene is left open where the match is weak. A row's size may be missing; if present it is once, few, many or a size class.

d_gene: TRBD1; v_gene: TRBV11-2; abundance: .; j_gene: TRBJ1-4; CDR3aa: CASSFGQTGGNEKLFF; CDR3nt: TGTGCCAGCAGCTTCGGCCAGACAGGGGGAAATGAAAAACTGTTTTTT
d_gene: .; v_gene: TRBV3-1/TRBV3-2; abundance: .; j_gene: TRBJ2-2; CDR3aa: CASSQGRAPGELFF; CDR3nt: TGTGCCAGCAGCCAAGGGAGGGCCCCCGGGGAGCTGTTTTTT
d_gene: TRBD1; v_gene: TRBV7-9; abundance: .; j_gene: TRBJ2-7; CDR3aa: CAILDRGAHEQYF; CDR3nt: TGTGCCATCTTGGACAGGGGCGCCCACGAGCAGTACTTC
d_gene: .; v_gene: TRBV19; abundance: once; j_gene: TRBJ1-1; CDR3aa: CASRLGGRGLHTEAFF; CDR3nt: TGTGCCAGTAGATTGGGAGGGCGAGGGTTACACACTGAAGCTTTCTTT
d_gene: .; v_gene: TRBV6-5; abundance: .; j_gene: TRBJ1-6; CDR3aa: CASRDSFSYNSPLHF; CDR3nt: TGTGCCAGCAGGGACAGCTTCTCCTATAATTCACCCCTCCACTTT
d_gene: .; v_gene: TRBV19; abundance: .; j_gene: TRBJ1-4; CDR3aa: CASSIQGRRFEKLFF; CDR3nt: TGTGCCAGTAGTATACAAGGGAGACGTTTTGAAAAACTGTTTTTT
d_gene: TRBD2; v_gene: TRBV7-3; abundance: few; j_gene: TRBJ2-1; CDR3aa: CASSLDLWTSGINEQFF; CDR3nt: TGTGCCAGCAGCTTAGATCTTTGGACTAGCGGCATTAATGAGCAGTTCTTC
d_gene: .; v_gene: TRBV28; abundance: .; j_gene: TRBJ2-1; CDR3aa: CASSSLSQRRSSYNEQFF; CDR3nt: TGTGCCAGCAGTTCACTGTCGCAGCGGAGGAGCTCCTACAATGAGCAGTTCTTC
d_gene: .; v_gene: TRBV25-1; abundance: once; j_gene: TRBJ2-3; CDR3aa: CASSDWGRQGSTDTQYF; CDR3nt: TGTGCCAGCAGTGATTGGGGTAGGCAGGGAAGCACAGATACGCAGTATTTT
d_gene: TRBD1; v_gene: TRBV2; abundance: .; j_gene: TRBJ2-7; CDR3aa: CASRYRGQGEQYF; CDR3nt: TGTGCCAGCAGGTACAGGGGCCAAGGCGAGCAGTACTTC
d_gene: .; v_gene: TRBV7-7; abundance: .; j_gene: TRBJ1-1; CDR3aa: CASSPERLNTEAFF; CDR3nt: TGTGCCAGCAGTCCCGAACGGTTGAACACTGAAGCTTTCTTT
d_gene: .; v_gene: TRBV27; abundance: .; j_gene: TRBJ2-3; CDR3aa: CASSGQPSTDTQYF; CDR3nt: TGTGCCAGCAGCGGACAGCCGAGCACAGATACGCAGTATTTT
d_gene: .; v_gene: TRBV5-6; abundance: .; j_gene: TRBJ2-1; CDR3aa: CASSLKTRYNEQFF; CDR3nt: TGTGCCAGCAGCTTGAAGACTCGATACAATGAGCAGTTCTTC
d_gene: .; v_gene: TRBV3-1/TRBV3-2; abundance: once; j_gene: TRBJ1-6; CDR3aa: CASSLGKDNSPLHF; CDR3nt: TGTGCCAGCAGCCTCGGGAAAGATAATTCACCCCTCCACTTT
d_gene: TRBD1; v_gene: TRBV19; abundance: few; j_gene: TRBJ1-5; CDR3aa: CASSMEGQGDNQPQHF; CDR3nt: TGTGCCAGTAGTATGGAGGGACAGGGGGATAATCAGCCCCAGCATTTT
d_gene: TRBD1; v_gene: TRBV19; abundance: .; j_gene: TRBJ1-5; CDR3aa: CASSIFSTGDQPQHF; CDR3nt: TGTGCCAGTAGTATTTTTTCGACAGGGGATCAGCCCCAGCATTTT
d_gene: .; v_gene: TRBV10-3; abundance: .; j_gene: TRBJ1-4; CDR3aa: CAISGTGTTNEKLFF; CDR3nt: TGTGCCATCAGTGGCACAGGGACAACTAATGAAAAACTGTTTTTT
d_gene: .; v_gene: TRBV4-1; abundance: .; j_gene: TRBJ1-5; CDR3aa: CASSQGHRAWPQHF; CDR3nt: TGCGCCAGCAGCCAAGGTCACAGGGCTTGGCCCCAGCATTTT
d_gene: .; v_gene: TRBV5-4; abundance: .; j_gene: TRBJ1-4; CDR3aa: CASSLWQGKLFF; CDR3nt: TGTGCCAGCAGCTTGTGGCAGGGGAAACTGTTTTTT
d_gene: TRBD1; v_gene: TRBV24-1; abundance: once; j_gene: TRBJ2-1; CDR3aa: CATSDRQTGPQFF; CDR3nt: TGTGCCACCAGTGACCGTCAGACAGGGCCCCAATTCTTC
d_gene: TRBD1; v_gene: TRBV10-3; abundance: .; j_gene: TRBJ2-1; CDR3aa: CAISEIRGQVEQFF; CDR3nt: TGTGCCATCAGTGAGATTAGGGGGCAGGTTGAGCAGTTCTTC
d_gene: TRBD2; v_gene: TRBV4-2; abundance: .; j_gene: TRBJ2-7; CDR3aa: CASSPTSGASYEQYF; CDR3nt: TGTGCCAGCAGCCCGACTAGCGGGGCATCCTACGAGCAGTACTTC
d_gene: TRBD1; v_gene: TRBV7-8; abundance: .; j_gene: TRBJ1-2; CDR3aa: CASSWGQAYGYTF; CDR3nt: TGTGCCAGCAGCTGGGGACAGGCCTATGGCTACACCTTC
d_gene: .; v_gene: TRBV21-1; abundance: .; j_gene: TRBJ2-5; CDR3aa: CASGGTSGQETQYF; CDR3nt: TGTGCCAGCGGCGGGACTAGCGGCCAAGAGACCCAGTACTTC
d_gene: TRBD1; v_gene: TRBV6-5; abundance: .; j_gene: TRBJ1-5; CDR3aa: CASRTGQGRNQPQHF; CDR3nt: TGTGCCAGCAGGACCGGACAGGGCCGAAATCAGCCCCAGCATTTT
d_gene: .; v_gene: TRBV7-9; abundance: .; j_gene: TRBJ2-3; CDR3aa: CASSGTRGDTQYF; CDR3nt: TGTGCCAGCTCCGGCACGCGCGGAGATACGCAGTATTTT
d_gene: .; v_gene: TRBV5-1; abundance: .; j_gene: TRBJ2-7; CDR3aa: CASSRGQLDYEQYF; CDR3nt: TGCGCCAGCAGCCGAGGACAGTTGGATTACGAGCAGTACTTC
d_gene: TRBD1; v_gene: TRBV3-1/TRBV3-2; abundance: .; j_gene: TRBJ2-1; CDR3aa: CASQQGDLLGEQFF; CDR3nt: TGTGCCAGCCAACAGGGGGATCTCTTGGGTGAGCAGTTCTTC
d_gene: .; v_gene: TRBV28; abundance: .; j_gene: TRBJ1-2; CDR3aa: CASSRAAGDGYTF; CDR3nt: TGTGCCAGCAGTCGAGCAGCGGGGGATGGCTACACCTTC
d_gene: .; v_gene: TRBV25-1; abundance: .; j_gene: TRBJ1-2; CDR3aa: CAAGGASFHGYTF; CDR3nt: TGTGCCGCGGGGGGGGCGTCTTTCCATGGCTACACCTTC
d_gene: .; v_gene: TRBV19; abundance: once; j_gene: TRBJ1-3; CDR3aa: CASSPRGTGPSGNTIYF; CDR3nt: TGTGCCAGTAGTCCCAGGGGAACAGGACCCTCTGGAAACACCATATATTTT
d_gene: TRBD1; v_gene: TRBV5-4; abundance: once; j_gene: TRBJ2-3; CDR3aa: CASSQGQAITDTQYF; CDR3nt: TGTGCCAGCAGCCAAGGACAGGCGATCACAGATACGCAGTATTTT
d_gene: TRBD1; v_gene: TRBV7-9; abundance: .; j_gene: TRBJ1-1; CDR3aa: CASSFGTGVQAFF; CDR3nt: TGTGCCAGCAGCTTTGGGACAGGGGTGCAGGCTTTCTTT
d_gene: TRBD1; v_gene: TRBV19; abundance: few; j_gene: TRBJ2-7; CDR3aa: CASSMGQGNGYEQYF; CDR3nt: TGTGCCAGTAGTATGGGACAGGGGAACGGGTACGAGCAGTACTTC
d_gene: .; v_gene: TRBV18; abundance: .; j_gene: TRBJ2-3; CDR3aa: CASSPPSRGLGDTQYF; CDR3nt: TGTGCCAGCTCACCACCGTCCAGGGGCCTCGGGGATACGCAGTATTTT
d_gene: TRBD2; v_gene: TRBV7-2; abundance: .; j_gene: TRBJ2-5; CDR3aa: CASSPRGRLAGEETQYF; CDR3nt: TGTGCCAGCAGCCCCAGGGGGAGACTAGCGGGAGAAGAGACCCAGTACTTC
d_gene: .; v_gene: TRBV5-1; abundance: .; j_gene: TRBJ1-1; CDR3aa: CASSFLAGTEAFF; CDR3nt: TGCGCCAGCAGTTTCCTTGCGGGGACTGAAGCTTTCTTT
d_gene: TRBD1; v_gene: TRBV10-3; abundance: once; j_gene: TRBJ1-3; CDR3aa: CAITKAQGTTGNTIYF; CDR3nt: TGTGCCATCACCAAGGCACAGGGGACCACTGGAAACACCATATATTTT
d_gene: TRBD2; v_gene: TRBV5-6; abundance: .; j_gene: TRBJ2-1; CDR3aa: CASSLTSGRAAFF; CDR3nt: TGTGCCAGCAGTCTTACTAGCGGGAGGGCCGCGTTCTTC
d_gene: TRBD2; v_gene: TRBV25-1; abundance: .; j_gene: TRBJ2-3; CDR3aa: CASSEPSGSYPDTQYF; CDR3nt: TGTGCCAGCAGTGAACCTAGCGGGAGTTACCCAGATACGCAGTATTTT
d_gene: TRBD1; v_gene: TRBV6-4; abundance: .; j_gene: TRBJ1-1; CDR3aa: CASSELPGGYTEAFF; CDR3nt: TGTGCCAGCAGCGAATTGCCAGGGGGATACACTGAAGCTTTCTTT
d_gene: TRBD2; v_gene: TRBV15; abundance: .; j_gene: TRBJ2-2; CDR3aa: CATSRVWGGTGELFF; CDR3nt: TGTGCCACCAGCAGAGTTTGGGGGGGCACCGGGGAGCTGTTTTTT
d_gene: .; v_gene: TRBV6-5; abundance: .; j_gene: TRBJ1-5; CDR3aa: CASSTGGGNQPQHF; CDR3nt: TGTGCCAGCAGTACGGGGGGGGGCAATCAGCCCCAGCATTTT
d_gene: TRBD1; v_gene: TRBV27; abundance: .; j_gene: TRBJ2-7; CDR3aa: CASRWTGTGPFEQYF; CDR3nt: TGTGCCAGCAGGTGGACCGGGACAGGGCCCTTCGAGCAGTACTTC
d_gene: TRBD1; v_gene: TRBV6-1; abundance: .; j_gene: TRBJ1-4; CDR3aa: CASSARPGQTNEKLFF; CDR3nt: TGTGCCAGCAGTGCCAGGCCGGGACAGACTAATGAAAAACTGTTTTTT
d_gene: TRBD2; v_gene: TRBV11-2; abundance: .; j_gene: TRBJ2-1; CDR3aa: CASSQALAGAAEQFF; CDR3nt: TGTGCCAGCAGCCAAGCCCTAGCGGGAGCCGCTGAGCAGTTCTTC
d_gene: TRBD2; v_gene: TRBV27; abundance: once; j_gene: TRBJ2-5; CDR3aa: CASSYTLAGGTQETQYF; CDR3nt: TGTGCCAGCAGTTACACCCTAGCGGGGGGGACTCAAGAGACCCAGTACTTC